This TCR beta chain was profiled in a study of monozygotic twins with inflammatory bowel disease. Regarding the study as a whole: Twins classed as concordant or discordant showed no difference in repertoire similarity, possibly from limited power.

The V gene's germline CDR1 is SGHRS and CDR2 YFSETQ. This CDR3 has 15 amino acids. Template switching introduced UMIs that contain a 6-nucleotide sample barcode. Using the 5' RACE reads, TCRdb records one entry per CDR3 protein without DNA. The sample's table shows 200,000 to 250,000 distinct CDR3 sequences. Note on this clonotype: Its antigen is as yet unknown.

The clonotype originates from a human donor with ulcerative colitis or Crohn's disease, or a healthy co-twin of an affected twin (not recorded which). The chain joins TRBV5-1 to TRBJ2-7. The material sequenced was blood. The CDR3 here is CASSLGVTFTYEQYF.